This TCR beta chain comes out of a study of T cells after yellow fever vaccination. Overall study: Those fractions that held only low numbers of cells were prepared using the SMART-Seq v4 Ultra Low Input RNA kit. Points from the study as a whole: The study re-detected most primary-vaccination clones after the booster (about 96% CD4, roughly 85% CD8). CD4 and CD8 compartments shared a small share of clonotypes. The secondary response showed a weaker magnitude and a faster peak, day 5 versus 15.

This clonotype was observed a handful of times. Its target is unknown. Each CDR3 protein gets one entry after TCRdb re-called the 5' RACE reads with MiXCR. The data show about 350,000 distinct CDR3 sequences, with roughly 8.6% seen just once and roughly 15% held by the top ten. The CDR3 runs 14 residues. The V end was cut by 6 bases, the J end by 0 bases, with 11 bases between. Germline V gene sequence: CDR1 MRHNA, CDR2 SNTAGT. The chain uses TRBV6-4 and TRBJ1-1; D is undetermined. The receptor was isolated from a man between 18 and 29 years old who received the YFV17D yellow fever vaccine. Material: PBMCs, obtained approximately 40 days after the first yellow fever vaccination. The CDR3 sequence is CASRARYMNTEAFF. Written as DNA, the CDR3 is TGTGCCAGCAGGGCAAGGTACATGAACACTGAAGCTTTCTTT.